This T cell receptor (beta chain) was obtained from a study of cytomegalovirus exposure and HLA in healthy donors. Study details: Around 89 million unique TCRs from HLA-typed donors made up an early data release. Study-wide findings and caveats: Association of a missense DCLRE1C variant with TCR beta V- and J-gene trimming was reported in a later analysis. Earlier analysis found most TCR beta V segments productive about 87% or about 30% of the time. The only immune exposure information that was available was CMV serostatus.

About this clone itself: The antigen is undetermined.

PCR employed 60 Vbeta and 13 Jbeta primers. Generated by immunoSEQ multiplex PCR, the TCRdb table keeps only in-frame clones and is missing some. The sample has over 200,000 clones, about 89% seen once; the top ten hold 1%. In germline, CDR1 is SQVTM, CDR2 ANQGSEA. The trim removed 5 bases at V and 5 bases at J, leaving 3 bases unmatched. This CDR3 contains 12 residues. Material for sequencing was PBMCs. The clonotype originates from a woman between 18 and 29 years old in good health and CMV-seronegative. The V and J genes are TRBV29-1 and TRBJ1-1; the match to TRBD1 covers 9 bases. In nucleotides, the CDR3 is TGCAGCGTTCAACAGGGGGCAACTGAAGCTTTCTTT. This translates into CSVQQGATEAFF.